The sequence of this T cell receptor beta chain was determined in a study of shared T cell receptors in the human thymus (dated by TCRdb to the early 2020s). Concerning the study at large: The study investigated the way shared, self-reactive T-cell receptor alpha chains are produced in the human thymus.

The CDR3 starts with the cysteine, ends with the phenylalanine, and has 17 residues. Left in the record is the CDR3 DNA by itself, 51 bases read in frame from the first base. For this chain, trimming is 4 bases at the V end and 0 bases at the J end, and the number of junction bases without a gene match is 8. CDR1 and CDR2 were assigned from the germline V gene as SGHTA and FQGNSA. The library was made by the immunoSEQ multiplex PCR assay. The table comes from immuneACCESS by way of TCRdb, which keeps in-frame sequences with V and J called. Part of the clones is missing from these tables; in studies checked, under half for an unresolved V gene and the rest for unknown reasons. This sample gives some 700,000 clones in total; roughly 90% of them show up just once. The top ten constitute 0.008% to 0.011% of the sample. Worth noting for this clone: What antigen it recognizes has not been identified. No per-base quality is available; no much larger clone lies one base away.

This sample was shared with a second study, whose subject was human thymus T cells. The other study reports the following: The donors were immunologically healthy infants in Finland who had open corrective cardiac surgery for congenital heart defects. Thymus tissue was obtained as surgical resects removed during corrective cardiac surgery. V and J gene segment usage appeared biased in both thymic and peripheral blood repertoires. The related research reported highly overlapping thymic TCR repertoires among unrelated individuals. TCR alpha and beta repertoires from about eight infant thymus samples and a few related peripheral blood samples were characterized in the study. The infant donors were 7 to 244 days old, and the cohort included several males and two females. Thymocytes were released mechanically from tissue and stored at -70 °C as pellets of about 10-34 million cells. A QIAsymphony instrument was used to extract genomic DNA from the frozen cell pellets. Using the immunoSEQ multiplex PCR assay, the TCRB and TCRAD loci were amplified from a standardized quantity of quality-controlled genomic DNA. Amplicons spanned the V(D)J region at a length sufficient to cover the CDR3 and identify V and J genes. Amplicon sequencing was performed on an Illumina platform through the commercial immunoSEQ service. Primer bias and sequencing errors were corrected using previously described methods, and TCRAD and TCRB definitions followed the IMGT database. Analysis of the repertoires was done with immunoSEQ Analyzer 3.0 and VDJTools and included basic statistics, V/J segment usage, diversity estimates, rarefaction and pairwise overlap. Diversity was estimated with Chao1, ChaoE, Efron-Thisted, Shannon and inverse Simpson indices, and also on datasets down-sampled to the smallest sample. For repertoire overlap, CDR3 nucleotide sequence, V gene and J gene had to match strictly, and clustering was done by Jaccard-based multidimensional scaling. On average, around 810,000 unique TCRB clonotypes were obtained from thymus samples, compared with approximately 80,000 from blood samples.

The sequenced sample consisted of thymocytes. The receptor comes from a boy younger than two with a congenital heart defect. Donor details come from another sample of the same person, matched by shared clones. The chain employs TRBV7-2 and TRBJ2-1, with 8 middle bases fitting TRBD2. The DNA sequence is TGTGCCAGCAGCTCTACTAGCGGTCAAAGCTCCTACAATGAGCAGTTCTTC. It translates to CASSSTSGQSSYNEQFF.